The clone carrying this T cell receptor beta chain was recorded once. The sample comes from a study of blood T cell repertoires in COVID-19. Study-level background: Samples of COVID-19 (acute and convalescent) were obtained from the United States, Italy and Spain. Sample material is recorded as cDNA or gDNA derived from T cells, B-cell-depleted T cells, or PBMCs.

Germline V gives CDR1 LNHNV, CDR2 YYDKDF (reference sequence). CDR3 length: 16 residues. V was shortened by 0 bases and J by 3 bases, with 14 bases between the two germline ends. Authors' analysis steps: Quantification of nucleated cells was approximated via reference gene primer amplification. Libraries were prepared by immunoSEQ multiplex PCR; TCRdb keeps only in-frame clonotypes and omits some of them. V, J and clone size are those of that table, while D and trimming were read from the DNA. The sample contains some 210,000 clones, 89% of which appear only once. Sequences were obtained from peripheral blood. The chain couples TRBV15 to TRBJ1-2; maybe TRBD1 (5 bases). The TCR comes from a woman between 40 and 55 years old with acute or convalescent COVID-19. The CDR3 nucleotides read TGTGCCACCAGCAGAGATACGATCCCAGGGCACTATGGCTACACCTTC. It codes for CATSRDTIPGHYGYTF.